This entry lists 6 T cell receptor beta chains sequenced from one sample in a study of T-cell memory formation after mild COVID-19. TCRdb analysed the 5' RACE reads with MiXCR anew, one entry per CDR3 protein. Of 200,000 to 250,000 distinct CDR3 sequences detected, about 9.2% appear once; the ten largest clones hold 3% to 4%. The sequencing sample was made of PBMCs or a T cell subset sorted from them (not recorded which). These TCRs come from a man aged 18 to 29 who had mild COVID-19 (a few samples of this study predate the infection). Cell type and time point are not known.

V is TRBV7-6 and J is TRBJ2-3; 9 nucleotides agree with TRBD1. The trim removed 8 bases at V and 5 bases at J, leaving 8 bases unmatched. This CDR3 has 14 amino acids. The germline CDR1 and CDR2 sequences are SGHVS and FNYEAQ. CDR3 coding DNA: TGTGCCAGCGGAAGGACAGGGGTTGGAGATACGCAGTATTTT. Its protein is CASGRTGVGDTQYF.

In its sample, this clonotype was seen a few times. The chain couples TRBV11-3 to TRBJ2-1, with TRBD1 matching over 7 bases. This CDR3 is 15 amino acids long. Losses at the gene ends were 0 bases for V and 7 bases for J; bases not matched to a gene: 6. Germline V CDR1 and CDR2: SGHNT, YENEEA. CDR3 residues: CASSLERGRSNEQFF. As DNA, the CDR3 is TGTGCCAGCAGCTTAGAGAGGGGGCGTAGTAATGAGCAGTTCTTC.

The rearrangement links TRBV11-2 to TRBJ2-3; D may be TRBD1 (6 bases). The ends were cut back, 1 base at V and 2 bases at J, with 13 bases in the middle. Germline-derived CDR1 and CDR2 are SGHAT and FQNNGV. This CDR3 has 16 amino acids. The DNA for the CDR3 is TGTGCCAGCAGCTTAGTATGGGGGCCCTCCACAGATACGCAGTATTTT. Translated: CASSLVWGPSTDTQYF.

The chain couples TRBV5-1 to TRBJ2-7; D is unclear. Trimming cost V 0 bases and J 0 bases, with 10 bases left between them. Germline CDR1 and CDR2: SGHRS and YFSETQ. The CDR3 totals 15 residues. The CDR3 loop reads CASSLAGRSSYEQYF. The CDR3 region has the DNA TGCGCCAGCAGCTTGGCCGGCAGAAGCTCCTACGAGCAGTACTTC.

V usage is TRBV7-3 and J usage is TRBJ2-2, with 8 bases identical to TRBD2. CDR1 and CDR2 (germline): SGHTA, FQGTGA. The CDR3 runs 16 residues. Trimming at V came to 6 bases and at J to 0 bases, leaving 6 bases not matched to a gene. The CDR3 region has the DNA TGTGCCAGCAGTCTCAGCGGGGGCCCGAACACCGGGGAGCTGTTTTTT. This sequence encodes CASSLSGGPNTGELFF.

This clonotype has only a few counts. The chain employs TRBV6-1 and TRBJ2-7, with D perhaps matching TRBD1 or TRBD2 (5 bases each). The CDR3 spans 12 residues. CDR1 is MNHNS and CDR2 is SASEGT in the germline V gene. In DNA, the CDR3 is TGTGCCAGCAGTGAGAGAGGGGCCCAACAAGACGTC. Its protein product is CASSERGAQQDV.